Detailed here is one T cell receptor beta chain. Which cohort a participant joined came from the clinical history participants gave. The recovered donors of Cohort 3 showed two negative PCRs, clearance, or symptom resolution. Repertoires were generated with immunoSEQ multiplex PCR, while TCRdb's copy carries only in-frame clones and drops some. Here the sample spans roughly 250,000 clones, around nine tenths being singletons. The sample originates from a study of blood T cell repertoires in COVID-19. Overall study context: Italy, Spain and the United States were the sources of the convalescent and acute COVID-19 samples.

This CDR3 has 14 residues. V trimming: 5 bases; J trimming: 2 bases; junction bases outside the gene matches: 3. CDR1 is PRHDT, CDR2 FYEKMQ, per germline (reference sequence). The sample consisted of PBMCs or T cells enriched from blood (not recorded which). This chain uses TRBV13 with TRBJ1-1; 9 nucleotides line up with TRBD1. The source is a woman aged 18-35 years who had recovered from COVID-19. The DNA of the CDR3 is TGTGCCAGCAGCCCGGACAGGGGTAACACTGAAGCTTTCTTT. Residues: CASSPDRGNTEAFF.